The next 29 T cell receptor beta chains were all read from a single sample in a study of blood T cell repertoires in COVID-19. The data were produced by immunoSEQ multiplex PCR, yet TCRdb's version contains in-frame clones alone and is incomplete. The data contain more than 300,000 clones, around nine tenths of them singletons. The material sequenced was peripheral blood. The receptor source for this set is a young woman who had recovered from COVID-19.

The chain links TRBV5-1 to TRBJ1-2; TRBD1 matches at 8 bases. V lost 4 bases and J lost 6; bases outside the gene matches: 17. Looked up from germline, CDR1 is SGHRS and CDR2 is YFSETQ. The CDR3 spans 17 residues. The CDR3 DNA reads TGCGCCAGCAGCCACCCCGGGACAGGAACGGGCGATAATGGCTACACCTTC. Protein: CASSHPGTGTGDNGYTF. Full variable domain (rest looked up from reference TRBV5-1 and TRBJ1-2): KAGVTQTPRYLIKTRGQQVTLSCSPISGHRSVSWYQQTPGQGLQFLFEYFSETQRNKGNFPGRFSGRQFSNSRSEMNVSTLELGDSALYLCASSHPGTGTGDNGYTFGSGTRLTVV.

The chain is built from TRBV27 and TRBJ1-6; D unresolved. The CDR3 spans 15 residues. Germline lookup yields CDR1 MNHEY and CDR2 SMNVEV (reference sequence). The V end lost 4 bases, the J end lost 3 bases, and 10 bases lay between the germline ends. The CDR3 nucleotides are TGTGCCAGCAGTTATTCCAAGCTCTATAATTCACCCCTCCACTTT. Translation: CASSYSKLYNSPLHF.

In nucleotides, the CDR3 is TGTGCCAGCTCTCGGGACAGGGGCAATCAGCCCCAGCATTTT. Translated, it gives CASSRDRGNQPQHF. The rearrangement joins TRBV18 to TRBJ1-5; 9 nucleotides agree with TRBD1. After removal of 6 bases from V and 2 bases from J, the junction contained 2 bases not matched to a gene. Germline V gene data show CDR1 as KGHSH and CDR2 as LQKENI. CDR3 length: 14 residues.

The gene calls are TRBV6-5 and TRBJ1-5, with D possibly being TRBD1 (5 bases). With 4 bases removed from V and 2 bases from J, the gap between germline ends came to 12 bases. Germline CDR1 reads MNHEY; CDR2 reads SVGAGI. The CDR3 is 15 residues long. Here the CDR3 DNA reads TGTGCCAGCAGTTTCTGGGGGGGAGGCAATCAGCCCCAGCATTTT. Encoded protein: CASSFWGGGNQPQHF.

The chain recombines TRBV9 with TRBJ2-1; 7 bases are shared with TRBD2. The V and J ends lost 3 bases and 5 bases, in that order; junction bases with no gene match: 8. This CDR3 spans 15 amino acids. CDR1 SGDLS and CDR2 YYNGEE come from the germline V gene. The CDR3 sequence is CASSEGTTTHNEQFF. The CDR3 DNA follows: TGTGCCAGCAGCGAGGGGACTACGACCCACAATGAGCAGTTCTTC. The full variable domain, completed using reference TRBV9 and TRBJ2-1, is DSGVTQTPKHLITATGQRVTLRCSPRSGDLSVYWYQQSLDQGLQFLIQYYNGEERAKGNILERFSAQQFPDLHSELNLSSLELGDSALYFCASSEGTTTHNEQFFGPGTRLTVL.

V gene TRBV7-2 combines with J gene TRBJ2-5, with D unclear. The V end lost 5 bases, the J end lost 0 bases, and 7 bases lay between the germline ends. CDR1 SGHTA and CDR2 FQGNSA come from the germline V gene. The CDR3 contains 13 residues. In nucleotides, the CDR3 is TGTGCCAGCAGCGTCCACTACCAAGAGACCCAGTACTTC. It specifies CASSVHYQETQYF.

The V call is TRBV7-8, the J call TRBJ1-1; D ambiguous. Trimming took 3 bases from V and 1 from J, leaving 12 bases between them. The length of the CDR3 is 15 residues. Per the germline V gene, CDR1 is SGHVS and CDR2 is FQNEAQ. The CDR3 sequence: CASSFLLYGNTEAFF. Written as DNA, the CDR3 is TGTGCCAGCAGCTTCTTGCTCTACGGGAACACTGAAGCTTTCTTT.

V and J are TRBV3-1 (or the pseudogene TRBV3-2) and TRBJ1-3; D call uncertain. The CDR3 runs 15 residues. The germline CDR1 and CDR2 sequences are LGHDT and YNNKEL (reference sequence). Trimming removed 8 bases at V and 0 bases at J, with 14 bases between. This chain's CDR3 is CASSAMHTSGNTIYF. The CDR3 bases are TGTGCCAGCTCTGCCATGCACACCTCTGGAAACACCATATATTTT.

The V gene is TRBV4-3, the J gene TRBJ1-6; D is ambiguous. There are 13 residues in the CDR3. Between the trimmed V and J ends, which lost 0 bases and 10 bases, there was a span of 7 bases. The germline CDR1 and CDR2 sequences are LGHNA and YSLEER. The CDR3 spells CASSQDRWSPLHF. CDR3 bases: TGCGCCAGCAGCCAAGATCGGTGGTCACCCCTCCACTTT.

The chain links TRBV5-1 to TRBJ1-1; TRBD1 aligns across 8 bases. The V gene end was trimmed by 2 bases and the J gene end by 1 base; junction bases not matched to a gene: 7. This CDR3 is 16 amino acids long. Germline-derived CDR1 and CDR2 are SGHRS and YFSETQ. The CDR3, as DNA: TGCGCCAGCAGCTTTAACAGGGGGACCTCGAACACTGAAGCTTTCTTT. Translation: CASSFNRGTSNTEAFF.

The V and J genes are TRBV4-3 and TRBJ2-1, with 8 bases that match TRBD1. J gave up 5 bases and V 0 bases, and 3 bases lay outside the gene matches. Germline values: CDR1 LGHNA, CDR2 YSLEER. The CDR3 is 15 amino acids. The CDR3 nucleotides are TGCGCCAGCAGCCAAGAGCAGGGGGCCCACAATGAGCAGTTCTTC. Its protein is CASSQEQGAHNEQFF.

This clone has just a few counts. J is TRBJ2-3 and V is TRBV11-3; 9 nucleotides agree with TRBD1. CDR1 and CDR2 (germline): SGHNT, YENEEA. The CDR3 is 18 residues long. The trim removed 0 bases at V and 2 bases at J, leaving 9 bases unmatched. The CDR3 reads CASSLDSMGQGTTDTQYF. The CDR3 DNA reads TGTGCCAGCAGCTTAGATAGTATGGGACAGGGAACCACAGATACGCAGTATTTT.

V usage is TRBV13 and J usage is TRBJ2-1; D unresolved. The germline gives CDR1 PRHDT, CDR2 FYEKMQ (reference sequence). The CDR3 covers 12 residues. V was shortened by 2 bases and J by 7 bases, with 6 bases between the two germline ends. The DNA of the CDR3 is TGTGCCAGCAGCTTATCAGCGAATGAGCAGTTCTTC. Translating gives CASSLSANEQFF.

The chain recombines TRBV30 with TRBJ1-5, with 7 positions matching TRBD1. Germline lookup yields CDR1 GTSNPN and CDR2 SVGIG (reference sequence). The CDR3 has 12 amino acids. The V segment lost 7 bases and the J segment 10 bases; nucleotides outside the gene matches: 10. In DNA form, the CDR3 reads TGTGCCTACGGGACAGCGAATTCACCCCAGCATTTT. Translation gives CAYGTANSPQHF.

The CDR3 DNA is TGTGCCAGCAGTTCGCGGGGCTACCCAGCCTACGAGCAGTACGTC. It codes for CASSSRGYPAYEQYV. The chain has TRBV6-2 or TRBV6-3 and TRBJ2-7; maybe TRBD2 (6 bases). Germline V gene data show CDR1 as MNHEY and CDR2 as SVGEGT. The CDR3 loop spans 15 amino acids. The V end was cut by 4 bases, the J end by 2 bases, with 15 bases between.

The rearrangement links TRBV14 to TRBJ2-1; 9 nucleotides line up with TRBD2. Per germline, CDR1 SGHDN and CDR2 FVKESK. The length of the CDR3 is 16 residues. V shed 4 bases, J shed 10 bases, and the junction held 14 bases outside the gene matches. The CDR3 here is CASSPPGAGGPGEQFF. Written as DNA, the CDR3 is TGTGCCAGCAGCCCGCCGGGCGCGGGAGGGCCAGGAGAGCAGTTCTTC.

The CDR3 DNA is TGTGCCAGCAGCTTAGGCTCGCGGGACAGGGAGATCACCGGGGAGCTGTTTTTT. Encoded protein: CASSLGSRDREITGELFF. This chain connects TRBV11-3 to TRBJ2-2, with 9 bases fitting TRBD1. This CDR3 contains 18 residues. After removal of 1 base from V and 4 bases from J, the junction contained 10 bases not matched to a gene. Per germline, CDR1 SGHNT and CDR2 YENEEA.

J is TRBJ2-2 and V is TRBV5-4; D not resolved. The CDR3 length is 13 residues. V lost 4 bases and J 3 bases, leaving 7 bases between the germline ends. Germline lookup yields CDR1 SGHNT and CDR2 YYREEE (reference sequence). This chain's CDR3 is CASSNRDTGELFF. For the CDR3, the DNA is TGTGCCAGCAGCAACAGAGACACCGGGGAGCTGTTTTTT.

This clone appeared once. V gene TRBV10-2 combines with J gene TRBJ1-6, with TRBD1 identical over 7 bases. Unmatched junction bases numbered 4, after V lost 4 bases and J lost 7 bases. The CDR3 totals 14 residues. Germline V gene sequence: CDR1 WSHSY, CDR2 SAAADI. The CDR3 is CASSGPGQNSPLHF. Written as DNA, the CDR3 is TGCGCCAGCAGTGGACCGGGACAGAATTCACCCCTCCACTTT.

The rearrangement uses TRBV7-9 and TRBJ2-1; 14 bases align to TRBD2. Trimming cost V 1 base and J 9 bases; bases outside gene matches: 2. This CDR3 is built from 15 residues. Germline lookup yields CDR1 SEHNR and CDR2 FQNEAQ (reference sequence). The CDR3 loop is CASSLGTSGRIEQFF. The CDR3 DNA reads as TGTGCCAGCAGCTTAGGGACTAGCGGGAGGATTGAGCAGTTCTTC.

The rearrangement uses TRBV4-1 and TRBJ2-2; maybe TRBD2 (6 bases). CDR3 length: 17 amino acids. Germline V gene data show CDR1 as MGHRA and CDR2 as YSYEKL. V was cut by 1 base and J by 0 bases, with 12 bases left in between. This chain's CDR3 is CASSQGGDGANTGELFF. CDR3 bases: TGCGCCAGCAGCCAAGGGGGGGACGGGGCGAACACCGGGGAGCTGTTTTTT.

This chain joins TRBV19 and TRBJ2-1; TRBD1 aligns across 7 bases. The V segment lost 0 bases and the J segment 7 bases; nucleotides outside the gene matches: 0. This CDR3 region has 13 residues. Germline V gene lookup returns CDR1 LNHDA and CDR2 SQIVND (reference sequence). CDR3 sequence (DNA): TGTGCCAGTAGTATAGACAGGGGGAATGAGCAGTTCTTC. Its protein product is CASSIDRGNEQFF.

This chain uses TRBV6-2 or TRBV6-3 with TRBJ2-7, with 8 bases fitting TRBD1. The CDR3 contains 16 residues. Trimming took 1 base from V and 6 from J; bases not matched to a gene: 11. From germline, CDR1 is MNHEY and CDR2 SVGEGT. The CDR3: CASSYCPPDRDIEQYV. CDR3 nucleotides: TGTGCCAGCAGTTACTGCCCCCCGGACAGGGATATCGAGCAGTACGTC.

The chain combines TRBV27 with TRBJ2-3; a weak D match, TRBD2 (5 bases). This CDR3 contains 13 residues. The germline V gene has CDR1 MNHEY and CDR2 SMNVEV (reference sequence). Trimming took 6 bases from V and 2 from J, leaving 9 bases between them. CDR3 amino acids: CASRGLSTDTQYF. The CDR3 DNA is TGTGCCAGCAGAGGACTCTCCACAGATACGCAGTATTTT.

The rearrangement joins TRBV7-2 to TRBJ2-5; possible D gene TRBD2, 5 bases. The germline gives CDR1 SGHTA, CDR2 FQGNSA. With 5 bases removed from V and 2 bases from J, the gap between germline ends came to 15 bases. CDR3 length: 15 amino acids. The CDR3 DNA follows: TGTGCCAGCAGCGACGCCACTAGAGCTCAAGAGACCCAGTACTTC. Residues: CASSDATRAQETQYF. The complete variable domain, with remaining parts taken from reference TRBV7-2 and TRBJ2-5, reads GAGVSQSPSNKVTEKGKDVELRCDPISGHTALYWYRQSLGQGLEFLIYFQGNSAPDKSGLPSDRFSAERTGGSVSTLTIQRTQQEDSAVYLCASSDATRAQETQYFGPGTRLLVL.

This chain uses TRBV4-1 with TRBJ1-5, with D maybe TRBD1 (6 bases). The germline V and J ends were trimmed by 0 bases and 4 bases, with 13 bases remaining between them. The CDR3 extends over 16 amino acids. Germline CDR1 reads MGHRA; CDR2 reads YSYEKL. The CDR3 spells CASSQEGGRLNQPQHF. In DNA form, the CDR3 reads TGCGCCAGCAGCCAAGAAGGGGGACGGCTTAATCAGCCCCAGCATTTT.

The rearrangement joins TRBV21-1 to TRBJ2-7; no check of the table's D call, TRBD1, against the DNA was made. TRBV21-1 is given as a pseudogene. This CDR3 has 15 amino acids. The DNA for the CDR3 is TGTGCCAGCAGCAAAGAAGTCGGACAATTCTACGGGCAGTACGTC. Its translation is CASSKEVGQFYGQYV.

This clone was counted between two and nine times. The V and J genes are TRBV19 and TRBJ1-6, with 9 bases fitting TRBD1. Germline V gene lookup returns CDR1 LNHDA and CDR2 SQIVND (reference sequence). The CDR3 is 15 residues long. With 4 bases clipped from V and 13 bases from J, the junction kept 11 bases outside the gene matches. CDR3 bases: TGTGCCAGTAGTAATAGTCCGGGACAGGGAGCGCCCCTCCACTTT. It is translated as CASSNSPGQGAPLHF.

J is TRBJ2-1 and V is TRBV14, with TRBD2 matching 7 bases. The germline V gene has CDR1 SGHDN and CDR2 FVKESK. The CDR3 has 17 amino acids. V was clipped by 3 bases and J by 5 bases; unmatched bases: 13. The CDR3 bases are TGTGCCAGCAGCCACTCGACTAGCCTTCATTTTAACAATGAGCAGTTCTTC. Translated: CASSHSTSLHFNNEQFF.